This T cell receptor beta chain was sequenced in a study of T-cell memory formation after mild COVID-19 (TCRdb year 2021). In the study overall: TCR sequence clusters from the two donors were found to be largely donor specific. In a couple of donors, T-cell clones that expanded and contracted after mild COVID-19 were followed by sequencing TCRalpha and TCRbeta repertoires longitudinally. Two young, previously healthy adult volunteers made up the cohort, one male and one female.

In the case of this clonotype: The antigen it binds to is not known. No base quality values were provided; no much bigger clone lies one nucleotide off.

Broad study findings and their caveats: Contracting CD4+ clones were located mainly in the CM and EM memory subsets, whereas CD8+ clones were found to be enriched in EMRA. Balanced CD4/CD8 phenotypes were observed for clones contracting from day 15 to 85, whereas a bias towards CD4+ was observed for a second wave of clones expanding from day 15 to 37. The second-wave clones that peaked on day 37 were not confirmed to be SARS-CoV-2 specific. The study covered only a couple of mild cases, and larger cohorts including severe cases with pre-infection samples were considered necessary. Some responding clones were detected in pre-infection memory, which suggested that pre-existing cross-reactive memory T cells had joined the SARS-CoV-2 response.

The instrument given in TCRdb is Illumina NovaSeq 6000. cDNA libraries for TCRalpha and TCRbeta were prepared by 5'RACE using constant-segment primers, with sample barcodes and unique molecular identifiers added. RNA was extracted from every sample with Trizol reagent. Library amplification was performed in two PCR steps, and a second sample barcode and Illumina TruSeq adapters were introduced in the second step. Libraries were sequenced on an Illumina NovaSeq with 2 x 150 bp paired-end reads. Concerning the study's data processing: Reads were demultiplexed and collapsed into UMI-guided consensus sequences with migec v1.2.7. Using mixcr v2.1.11, UMI consensuses were aligned to TRA and TRB V and J templates and then assembled into clonotypes. Clonotypes were classified as expanded or contracted when called significant by both edgeR and NoisET, with noise models trained on biological replicates. For edgeR calls, a false discovery rate-adjusted p below 0.01 and a log2 fold-change threshold of 1 were applied. PCA with hierarchical clustering of max-normalized trajectories of the 1000 most abundant clonotypes was used as exploratory dynamics analysis. Separately sequenced CD4+ and CD8+ repertoires were used to assign the CD4 or CD8 phenotype of responding clones. Clones were called with MiXCR by TCRdb after fastp trimmed the public reads at Q25, and only in-frame beta chains were retained. Merged by CDR3 protein, the rows form single entries marked with the most common genes and DNA. TCRdb, not the authors, supplied the V and J calls. Recorded for this sample are around 370,000 distinct CDR3 sequences; around 20% of them occurred a single time. The ten biggest clones cover about an eighth of the sample.

Ficoll-Paque density gradient centrifugation was the method used to isolate PBMCs. From the cysteine through the phenylalanine, the CDR3 covers 15 amino acids. Just the 45-base CDR3 DNA is kept, in frame starting at base 1. Germline trimming: 6 bases from V, 4 bases from J; junction bases outside gene matches: 8. CDR1 and CDR2 (MGHDK, SYGVNS) derive from the germline V gene. Recombination joined TRBV25-1 with TRBJ2-3, with 9 junctional bases fitting TRBD2. This TCR was sampled from an adult woman who had mild COVID-19 (a few samples of this study predate the infection). The sample titles of this study are shuffled in the database, so cell type and time point are left out; the donor was told from shared clones. The sample consisted of PBMCs or a T cell subset sorted from them (not recorded which). This receptor has the CDR3 CASRGAGGIADTQYF. The DNA sequence reads TGTGCCAGCAGGGGAGCGGGGGGAATCGCAGATACGCAGTATTTT. Joined to the reference TRBV25-1 and TRBJ2-3 proteins, this CDR3 gives the full variable domain: EADIYQTPRYLVIGTGKKITLECSQTMGHDKMYWYQQDPGMELHLIHYSYGVNSTEKGDLSSESTVSRIRTEHFPLTLESARPSHTSQYLCASRGAGGIADTQYFGPGTRLTVL.